Listed below are T cell receptor beta chains from one sample, sequenced in a study of blood T cell repertoires in COVID-19. TCRdb keeps only in-frame clones here, not all; method: immunoSEQ multiplex PCR. The repertoire includes around 300,000 clones, roughly 89% of them detected once, and roughly a tenth sits in the top ten. Sequencing input: PBMCs or T cells enriched from blood (not recorded which). The receptors come from a woman in her twenties or thirties who had recovered from COVID-19. The CDR3 runs from the conserved cysteine through the conserved F or W. A D gene is named only where the DNA matches it firmly.

TRBJ2-7	14	TRBV11-2	TRBD1	CASSRTGPTYEQYF	TGTGCCAGCTCGCGGACAGGTCCCACCTACGAGCAGTACTTC
TRBJ2-6	18	TRBV11-2	.	CASSFHPTEPSGANVLTF	TGTGCCAGCAGCTTCCATCCGACAGAACCTTCTGGGGCCAACGTCCTGACTTTC
TRBJ2-5	14	TRBV28	.	CASSRDSVQETQYF	TGTGCCAGCAGTCGTGACAGTGTCCAAGAGACCCAGTACTTC
TRBJ1-1	11	TRBV3-1/TRBV3-2	.	CASSQDQEAFF	TGTGCCAGCAGCCAAGATCAAGAAGCTTTCTTT
TRBJ1-3	15	TRBV27	TRBD1	CASSTDRGSGNTIYF	TGTGCCAGCAGCACGGACAGGGGCTCTGGAAACACCATATATTTT
TRBJ2-5	14	TRBV27	TRBD1	CASSSYRGQETQYF	TGTGCCAGCAGTTCCTACAGGGGACAAGAGACCCAGTACTTC
TRBJ2-1	14	TRBV5-4	.	CASSSLDGEGEQFF	TGTGCCAGCAGCTCGTTGGACGGGGAAGGGGAGCAGTTCTTC
TRBJ2-3	16	TRBV5-4	TRBD2	CASSWTSGSNLDTQYF	TGTGCCAGCAGCTGGACTAGCGGGAGTAATTTGGATACGCAGTATTTT
TRBJ2-3	16	TRBV18	TRBD1	CASSPFGGTGTDTQYF	TGTGCCAGCTCACCATTTGGTGGGACAGGAACAGATACGCAGTATTTT
TRBJ2-1	14	TRBV5-1	TRBD2	CASRRAGDYNEQFF	TGCGCCAGCAGGCGAGCGGGGGACTACAATGAGCAGTTCTTC
TRBJ1-1	19	TRBV27	TRBD1	CASSRRDRTSGWMNTEAFF	TGTGCCAGCAGTCGTCGGGACAGGACCTCTGGGTGGATGAACACTGAAGCTTTCTTT